These 24 T cell receptor beta chains share one sample of origin, sequenced in a study of control samples from healthy donors and cancer patients. Measured with immunoSEQ multiplex PCR; TCRdb has only the in-frame clones, and not every one. The top ten clones hold around 3.4% of a sample with about 120,000 clones, around 88% of them seen once. The sequenced sample consisted of blood. The receptors derive from a man aged 40-49 years in good health.

In DNA, the CDR3 is TGCGCCAGCAGCCTGCGACAGGGGGCGACAGATACGCAGTATTTT. Translated, it gives CASSLRQGATDTQYF. This chain links TRBV4-1 with TRBJ2-3, with 10 positions matching TRBD1. J lost 3 bases, V lost 4 bases, and 4 bases had no gene match. The CDR3 covers 15 residues. Germline loops: CDR1 MGHRA, CDR2 YSYEKL.

This clone has just one count. The chain joins TRBV18 to TRBJ1-6; D is undetermined. The length of the CDR3 is 13 residues. V was pared by 3 bases and J by 8 bases, with 8 bases between. Germline V lookup: CDR1 KGHSH, CDR2 LQKENI. The CDR3 sequence: CASSPGFDSPLHF. CDR3 coding DNA: TGTGCCAGCTCACCCGGCTTCGATTCACCCCTCCACTTT.

V and J are TRBV30 and TRBJ2-2; D may correspond to TRBD1 or TRBD2 (5 bases each). V lost 4 bases and J 2 bases, leaving 17 bases between the germline ends. The germline V gene has CDR1 GTSNPN and CDR2 SVGIG (reference sequence). This CDR3 spans 16 amino acids. CDR3 nucleotides: TGTGCCTGGACCACTAATGCAGGGAGAAACACCGGGGAGCTGTTTTTT. Its protein is CAWTTNAGRNTGELFF.

The chain recombines TRBV11-3 with TRBJ1-6; no clear D gene. The CDR3 spans 16 residues. Looked up from germline, CDR1 is SGHNT and CDR2 is YENEEA. V dropped 0 bases and J dropped 6 bases, with 12 bases sitting between them. DNA for the CDR3: TGTGCCAGCAGCTTAGACGAGTGGCAGACTAATTCACCCCTCCACTTT. Its translation: CASSLDEWQTNSPLHF.

CDR3: CASSQRTGTEAFF. CDR3 DNA: TGTGCCAGCAGCCAGCGGACAGGGACTGAAGCTTTCTTT. The chain joins TRBV9 to TRBJ1-1; 8 nucleotides agree with TRBD1. Trimming cost V 4 bases and J 5 bases; bases outside gene matches: 4. Germline assignment: CDR1 SGDLS and CDR2 YYNGEE. This CDR3 has 13 amino acids.

This clone was observed a handful of times. The CDR3 nucleotides read TGTGCCAGCAGCCTGACTAGCGGGGGGGTTGAGCAGTACTTC. Translation gives CASSLTSGGVEQYF. The chain recombines TRBV6-5 with TRBJ2-7; 14 bases line up with TRBD2. Germline lookup yields CDR1 MNHEY and CDR2 SVGAGI. J lost 7 bases, V lost 6 bases, and 5 bases had no gene match. This CDR3 is 14 amino acids long.

The chain is built from TRBV13 and TRBJ1-1, with 10 bases matching TRBD1. Germline V lookup: CDR1 PRHDT, CDR2 FYEKMQ (reference sequence). The CDR3 loop spans 16 amino acids. J was trimmed by 4 bases and V by 4 bases; bases with no gene match: 9. CDR3 DNA sequence: TGTGCCAGCAGCTCAGCACCGGGACAGGGGCGCACTGAAGCTTTCTTT. This codes for CASSSAPGQGRTEAFF.

This sequence joins TRBV25-1 and TRBJ2-1, with no clear D. The CDR3 is 13 residues long. Trimming cost V 8 bases and J 4 bases, with 12 bases left between them. Germline values: CDR1 MGHDK, CDR2 SYGVNS. CDR3 protein: CASLRTSYNEQFF. CDR3 DNA: TGTGCCAGCCTACGAACCAGTTACAATGAGCAGTTCTTC.

The chain is built from TRBV5-1 and TRBJ1-5; D is uncertain. The CDR3 extends over 13 amino acids. Trimming took off 2 bases at V and 5 bases at J, with 8 bases between the two ends. Looked up from germline, CDR1 is SGHRS and CDR2 is YFSETQ. The CDR3: CASSLGWDQPQHF. In DNA form, the CDR3 reads TGCGCCAGCAGCTTAGGGTGGGATCAGCCCCAGCATTTT.

This chain links TRBV19 with TRBJ2-3; D gene uncertain. The CDR3 length is 16 residues. The V and J ends lost 5 bases and 0 bases respectively, with 15 bases between them. The germline V gene has CDR1 LNHDA and CDR2 SQIVND (reference sequence). Written as DNA, the CDR3 is TGTGCCAGTAGTTCTGTGCGGCACCCCAGCACAGATACGCAGTATTTT. Amino acid sequence: CASSSVRHPSTDTQYF.

J is TRBJ1-2 and V is TRBV25-1; unclear D gene. This CDR3 is built from 16 residues. CDR1 and CDR2 from the germline V gene are MGHDK and SYGVNS. V lost 1 base and J 2 bases, leaving 14 bases between the germline ends. CDR3 nucleotide sequence: TGTGCCAGCAGTGAATTGGGGTTCACCGGGAACTATGGCTACACCTTC. Translated: CASSELGFTGNYGYTF.

The chain uses TRBV6-5 and TRBJ1-1; TRBD1 aligns across 8 bases. The length of the CDR3 is 15 residues. Germline V lookup: CDR1 MNHEY, CDR2 SVGAGI. Trimming at V came to 5 bases and at J to 11 bases, leaving 16 bases not matched to a gene. The CDR3 reads CASSLTQGALLGAFF. CDR3 bases: TGTGCCAGCAGTCTTACGCAGGGGGCTCTCCTCGGGGCTTTCTTT.

This clone was seen a single time. The chain joins TRBV7-8 to TRBJ2-7, with 7 bases identical to TRBD1. The CDR3 spans 14 residues. Germline values: CDR1 SGHVS, CDR2 FQNEAQ. V lost 3 bases and J lost 1; bases outside the gene matches: 3. This CDR3 reads CASSLQDRSYEQYF. CDR3 sequence (DNA): TGTGCCAGCAGCTTGCAGGACAGGTCCTACGAGCAGTACTTC.

This chain uses TRBV19 with TRBJ1-1, with a possible D match to TRBD1 (5 bases). Trimming took 8 bases from V and 0 from J, leaving 16 bases between them. The CDR3 covers 15 residues. Germline loops: CDR1 LNHDA, CDR2 SQIVND (reference sequence). Here the CDR3 reads CASCRDGNMNTEAFF. CDR3 nucleotides: TGTGCCAGTTGCCGGGACGGCAACATGAACACTGAAGCTTTCTTT. The full variable domain, with the rest looked up from reference TRBV19 and TRBJ1-1, is DGGITQSPKYLFRKEGQNVTLSCEQNLNHDAMYWYRQDPGQGLRLIYYSQIVNDFQKGDIAEGYSVSREKKESFPLTVTSAQKNPTAFYLCASCRDGNMNTEAFFGQGTRLTVV.

The V call is TRBV30, the J call TRBJ1-4; D is undetermined. Per germline, CDR1 GTSNPN and CDR2 SVGIG (reference sequence). The CDR3 contains 11 residues. Trimming stripped 1 base from V and 5 bases from J, with 2 bases between. The CDR3 nucleotides read TGTGCCTGGAGTGCGAATGAAAAACTGTTTTTT. Amino acids: CAWSANEKLFF.

The chain's CDR3 is CASSAHPGQRITDTQYF. In nucleotides, the CDR3 is TGTGCCAGCAGCGCCCACCCCGGACAGAGGATCACAGATACGCAGTATTTT. The chain carries TRBV9 and TRBJ2-3, with D possibly TRBD1 on 6 matching bases. There are 17 residues in the CDR3. Germline V CDR1 and CDR2: SGDLS, YYNGEE. Trimming pared 3 bases from V and 2 bases from J, leaving 19 bases between.

The chain recombines TRBV7-9 with TRBJ2-7; no clear D. The CDR3 spans 12 residues. Germline V gene lookup returns CDR1 SEHNR and CDR2 FQNEAQ (reference sequence). V was cut by 5 bases and J by 3 bases, with 8 bases left in between. Here the CDR3 DNA reads TGTGCCAGCAGCCCCGACTTCTACGAGCAGTACTTC. Protein: CASSPDFYEQYF.

V is TRBV19 and J is TRBJ1-1, with 7 nucleotides matching TRBD1. Germline CDR1 and CDR2: LNHDA and SQIVND (reference sequence). The CDR3 loop spans 14 amino acids. Unmatched junction bases numbered 4, after V lost 4 bases and J lost 2 bases. The CDR3 DNA follows: TGTGCCAGTAGTACGGGACAGTTAAACACTGAAGCTTTCTTT. Translated: CASSTGQLNTEAFF.

This clone is a singleton in its sample. The chain is built from TRBV24-1 and TRBJ2-2, with D possibly called TRBD1 or TRBD2 (5 bases each). Per the germline V gene, CDR1 is KGHDR and CDR2 is SFDVKD. Trimming cost V 7 bases and J 0 bases, with 11 bases left between them. This CDR3 is built from 15 residues. CDR3 protein: CATSGTDPNTGELFF. For the CDR3, the DNA is TGTGCCACCAGCGGGACGGACCCGAACACCGGGGAGCTGTTTTTT.

The chain is built from TRBV2 and TRBJ1-5; TRBD1 agrees at 9 bases. CDR3 length equals 17 residues. The V gene end was trimmed by 1 base and the J gene end by 7 bases; junction bases not matched to a gene: 11. Germline assignment: CDR1 SNHLY and CDR2 FYNNEI. The CDR3 loop is CASSEDGTGNFGQPQHF. The CDR3 DNA reads TGTGCCAGCAGTGAAGACGGGACAGGGAACTTCGGGCAGCCCCAGCATTTT.

This clone was seen only once. The chain couples TRBV19 to TRBJ2-7, with D possibly TRBD2 on 6 matching bases. This CDR3 has 14 amino acids. The V end lost 5 bases, the J end lost 3 bases, and 14 bases lay between the germline ends. Germline CDR1 reads LNHDA; CDR2 reads SQIVND (reference sequence). The CDR3 sequence: CASSALEGGYEQYF. DNA of the CDR3: TGTGCCAGTAGTGCCTTGGAGGGTGGCTACGAGCAGTACTTC.

The genes are TRBV30 and TRBJ2-2; 9 bases match TRBD1. Per the germline V gene, CDR1 is GTSNPN and CDR2 is SVGIG (reference sequence). The CDR3 consists of 15 residues. Losses at the gene ends were 7 bases for V and 3 bases for J; bases not matched to a gene: 9. In DNA form, the CDR3 reads TGTGCCTCGACAGGACAGGGGACGGACACCGGGGAGCTGTTTTTT. It codes for CASTGQGTDTGELFF.

The chain is built from TRBV7-3 and TRBJ2-2; D not certain. The ends were cut back, 1 base at V and 2 bases at J, with 5 bases in the middle. Germline V gene sequence: CDR1 SGHTA, CDR2 FQGTGA. This CDR3 region has 14 residues. This chain's CDR3 is CASSLNVNTGELFF. For the CDR3, the DNA is TGTGCCAGCAGCTTAAACGTAAACACCGGGGAGCTGTTTTTT. Using reference TRBV7-3 and TRBJ2-2 for the parts outside the CDR3, the full variable domain is GAGVSQTPSNKVTEKGKYVELRCDPISGHTALYWYRQSLGQGPEFLIYFQGTGAADDSGLPNDRFFAVRPEGSVSTLKIQRTERGDSAVYLCASSLNVNTGELFFGEGSRLTVL.

The rearrangement links TRBV5-4 to TRBJ2-7; no clear D gene. The germline gives CDR1 SGHNT, CDR2 YYREEE (reference sequence). V lost 1 base to trimming and J lost 2 bases, with 7 bases between them. The CDR3 sequence is 13 residues long. This CDR3 is CASSLNSAYEQYF. The CDR3 DNA reads TGTGCCAGCAGCTTGAACTCTGCCTACGAGCAGTACTTC.